Listed below are T cell receptor beta chains from one sample, sequenced in a study of vaccination and CD4 T cells after COVID-19. The antigens of these receptors remain unknown. Using its own MiXCR run on the PCR reads, TCRdb lists one record per CDR3 protein. The table includes about 30,000 distinct CDR3 sequences, 36% detected once. Source: CD4+ T cells from blood, cultured in vitro, taken about 7 months after SARS-CoV-2 vaccination. All receptors come from a human donor who had recovered from COVID-19. Each CDR3 is given with its conserved first and last residue. A D gene is named only where the DNA matches it firmly. Size is stated for part of the rows, as once, few or many counts, or as a class when the clone is expanded.

j_gene	d_gene	v_gene	abundance	CDR3aa	CDR3nt
TRBJ2-7	TRBD1	TRBV6-1	NA	CASSANGQGAPLLYEQYF	TGTGCCAGCAGTGCGAATGGACAGGGGGCACCTCTCCTCTACGAGCAGTACTTC
TRBJ2-5	NA	TRBV18	NA	CASSPFLETQYF	TGTGCCAGCTCACCATTTTTGGAGACCCAGTACTTC
TRBJ2-4	NA	TRBV6-5	NA	CASSYLADREGIQYF	TGTGCCAGCAGTTACTTAGCTGACAGGGAGGGCATTCAGTACTTC
TRBJ2-3	NA	TRBV21-1	once	CASSKDPGSYIRTDTQYF	TGTGCCAGCAGCAAAGACCCTGGGTCCTACATACGCACAGATACGCAGTATTTT
TRBJ2-2	TRBD1	TRBV6-1	NA	CASRRQGAGELFF	TGTGCCAGCAGAAGACAGGGGGCCGGGGAGCTGTTTTTT
TRBJ2-5	NA	TRBV20-1	NA	CSAREGGKYQETQYF	TGCAGTGCTAGGGAGGGCGGGAAGTACCAAGAGACCCAGTACTTC
TRBJ1-6	NA	TRBV6-5	few	CASSYSPVQLLPLGALHF	TGTGCCAGCAGTTACTCTCCGGTACAGCTTCTCCCTTTAGGAGCCCTCCACTTT
TRBJ2-5	NA	TRBV20-1	NA	CSGTGHQETQYF	TGCAGTGGCACAGGGCATCAAGAGACCCAGTACTTC
TRBJ2-5	NA	TRBV20-1	NA	CSASLGTVQTQYF	TGCAGTGCTAGTCTGGGGACTGTTCAGACCCAGTACTTC
TRBJ2-7	TRBD2	TRBV11-2	NA	CASNGLAALSYEQYF	TGTGCCAGCAATGGACTAGCTGCCCTTTCCTACGAGCAGTACTTC
TRBJ2-1	NA	TRBV20-1	NA	CSAEPRRTARNGQFF	TGCAGTGCCGAGCCTCGCCGGACAGCTAGGAATGGGCAGTTCTTC
TRBJ1-2	TRBD1	TRBV20-1	NA	CSANTGQVDGYTF	TGCAGTGCTAATACGGGACAGGTCGATGGCTACACCTTC
TRBJ2-5	NA	TRBV24-1	few	CATSGPTGKETQYF	TGTGCCACCAGTGGCCCTACCGGGAAAGAGACCCAGTACTTC
TRBJ2-5	TRBD2	TRBV28	NA	CASSAGLAGVVVETQYF	TGTGCCAGCAGTGCGGGACTAGCGGGAGTCGTCGTGGAGACCCAGTACTTC
TRBJ2-2	NA	TRBV6-1	NA	CASRQTTQVGRTGELFF	TGTGCCAGCAGACAAACTACCCAAGTTGGGCGGACCGGGGAGCTGTTTTTT
TRBJ2-7	NA	TRBV24-1	NA	CATSDHGGTHEQYF	TGTGCCACCAGTGACCACGGAGGCACCCACGAGCAGTACTTC
TRBJ2-5	NA	TRBV6-1	NA	CASSERETQYF	TGTGCCAGCAGTGAGAGGGAGACCCAGTACTTC
TRBJ2-5	NA	TRBV7-5	NA	CISVPAARQGQQETQYF	NA
TRBJ2-3	TRBD2	TRBV19	few	CASRPLAGLSTDTQYF	TGTGCCAGTAGACCACTAGCGGGCCTTAGCACAGATACGCAGTATTTT
TRBJ2-5	TRBD2	TRBV10-3	NA	CAISVSGSETQYF	TGTGCCATCAGTGTTAGCGGGAGTGAGACCCAGTACTTC
TRBJ1-2	NA	TRBV6-1	NA	CASSREPLGKIDGYTF	TGTGCCAGCAGTAGAGAACCTTTGGGGAAGATCGATGGCTACACCTTC
TRBJ2-3	NA	TRBV2	few	CASSQRGGGPITDTQYF	TGTGCCAGCAGCCAACGAGGGGGAGGGCCGATCACAGATACGCAGTATTTT